The sequence of this T cell receptor (beta chain) was determined in a study of T cell changes during pregnancy in multiple sclerosis. In germline, CDR1 is SGHVS, CDR2 FQNEAQ. CDR3 length equals 11 residues. A word on this clone: One end of the junction does not line up with germline, which may come from a read error.

Clones were read by immunoSEQ multiplex PCR, and TCRdb kept only the in-frame ones, dropping some. The top ten clones hold under 6% of a sample with about 71,000 clones, 91% of them seen once. The material was CD8+ T cells from peripheral blood mononuclear cells, obtained before pregnancy. The chain couples TRBV7-8 to TRBJ2-7; TRBD1 matches 8 bases. The clonotype was recovered from a female donor with multiple sclerosis, enrolled in a pregnancy study. CDR3: CASSSLDRVFF. For the CDR3, the DNA is TGTGCCAGCAGCTCCTTGGACAGGGTTTTCTTC.